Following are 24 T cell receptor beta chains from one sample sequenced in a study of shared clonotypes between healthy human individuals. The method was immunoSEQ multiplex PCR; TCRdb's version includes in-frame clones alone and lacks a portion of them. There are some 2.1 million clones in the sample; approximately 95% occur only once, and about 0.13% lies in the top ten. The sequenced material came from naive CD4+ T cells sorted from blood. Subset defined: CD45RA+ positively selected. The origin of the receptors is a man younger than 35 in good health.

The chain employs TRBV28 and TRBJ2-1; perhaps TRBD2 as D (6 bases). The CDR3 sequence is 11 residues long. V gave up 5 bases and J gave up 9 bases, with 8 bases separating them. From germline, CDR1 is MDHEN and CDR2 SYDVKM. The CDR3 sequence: CASSGGSEQFF. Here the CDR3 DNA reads TGTGCCAGCAGTGGGGGGAGTGAGCAGTTCTTC.

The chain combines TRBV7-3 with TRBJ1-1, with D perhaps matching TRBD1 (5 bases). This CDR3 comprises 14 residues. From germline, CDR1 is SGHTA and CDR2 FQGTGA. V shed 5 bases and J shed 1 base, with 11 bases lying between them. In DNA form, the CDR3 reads TGTGCCAGCAGCAACCCGACAGCGAACACTGAAGCTTTCTTT. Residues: CASSNPTANTEAFF.

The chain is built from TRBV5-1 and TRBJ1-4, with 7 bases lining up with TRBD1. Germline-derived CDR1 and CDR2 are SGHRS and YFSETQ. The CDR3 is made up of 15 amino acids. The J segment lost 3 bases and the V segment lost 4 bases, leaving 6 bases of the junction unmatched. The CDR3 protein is CASSELQGSNEKLFF. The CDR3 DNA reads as TGCGCCAGCAGCGAACTACAGGGGTCTAATGAAAAACTGTTTTTT.

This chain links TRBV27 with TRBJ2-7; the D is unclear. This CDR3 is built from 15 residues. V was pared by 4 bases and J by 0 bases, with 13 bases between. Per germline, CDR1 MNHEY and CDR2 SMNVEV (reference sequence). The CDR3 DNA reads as TGTGCCAGCAGTTCATACGTCCCGACCTCCTACGAGCAGTACTTC. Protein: CASSSYVPTSYEQYF.

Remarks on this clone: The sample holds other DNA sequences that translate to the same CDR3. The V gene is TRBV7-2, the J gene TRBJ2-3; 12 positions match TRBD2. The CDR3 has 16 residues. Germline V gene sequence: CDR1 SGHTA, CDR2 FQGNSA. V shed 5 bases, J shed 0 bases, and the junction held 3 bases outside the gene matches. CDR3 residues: CASSPGLAGSTDTQYF. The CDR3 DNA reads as TGTGCCAGCAGCCCCGGACTAGCGGGGAGCACAGATACGCAGTATTTT.

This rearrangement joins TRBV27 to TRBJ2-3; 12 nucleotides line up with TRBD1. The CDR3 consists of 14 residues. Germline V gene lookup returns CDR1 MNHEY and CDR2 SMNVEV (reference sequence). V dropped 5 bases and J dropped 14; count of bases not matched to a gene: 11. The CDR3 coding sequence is TGTGCCAGCAGTCCGCCGGGACAGGGGGCTGGGCGGTATTTT. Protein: CASSPPGQGAGRYF.

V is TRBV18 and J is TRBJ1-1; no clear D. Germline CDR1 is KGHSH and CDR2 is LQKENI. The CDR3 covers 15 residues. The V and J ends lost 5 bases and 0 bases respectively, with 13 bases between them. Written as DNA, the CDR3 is TGTGCCAGCTCAGCGGGGTCCCCCATGAACACTGAAGCTTTCTTT. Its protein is CASSAGSPMNTEAFF.

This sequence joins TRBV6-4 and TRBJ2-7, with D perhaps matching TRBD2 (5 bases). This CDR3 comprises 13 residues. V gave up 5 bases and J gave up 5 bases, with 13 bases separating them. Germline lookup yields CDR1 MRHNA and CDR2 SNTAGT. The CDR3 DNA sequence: TGTGCCAGCAGTCCTCTCTACGGGGACGAGCAGTACTTC. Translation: CASSPLYGDEQYF.

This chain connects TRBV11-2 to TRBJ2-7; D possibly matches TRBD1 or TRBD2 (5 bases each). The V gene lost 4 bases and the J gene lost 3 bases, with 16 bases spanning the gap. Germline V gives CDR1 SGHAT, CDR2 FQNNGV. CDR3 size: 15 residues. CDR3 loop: CASSSARDGLYEQYF. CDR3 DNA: TGTGCCAGCAGCTCGGCCCGGGACGGGCTCTACGAGCAGTACTTC.

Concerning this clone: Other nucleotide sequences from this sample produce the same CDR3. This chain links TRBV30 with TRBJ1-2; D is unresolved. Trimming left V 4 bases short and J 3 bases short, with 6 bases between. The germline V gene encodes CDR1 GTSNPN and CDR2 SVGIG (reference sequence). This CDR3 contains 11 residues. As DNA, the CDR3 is TGTGCCTGGACAGGAGACTATGGCTACACCTTC. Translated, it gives CAWTGDYGYTF.

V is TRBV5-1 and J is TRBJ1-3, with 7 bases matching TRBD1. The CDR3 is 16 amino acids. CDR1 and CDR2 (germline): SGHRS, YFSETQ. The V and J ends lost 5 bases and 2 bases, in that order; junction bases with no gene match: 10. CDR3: CASSRDRQTPGNTIYF. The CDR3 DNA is TGCGCCAGCAGTCGGGACAGACAAACACCTGGAAACACCATATATTTT.

CDR3 protein: CASNFHGSGTGELFF. CDR3 DNA sequence: TGTGCCAGCAATTTCCACGGGTCGGGCACCGGGGAGCTGTTTTTT. This rearrangement joins TRBV6-6 to TRBJ2-2; D is unclear. Germline loops: CDR1 MNHNY, CDR2 SVGAGI (reference sequence). V was shortened by 7 bases and J by 4 bases, with 16 bases between the two germline ends. This CDR3 is 15 amino acids long.

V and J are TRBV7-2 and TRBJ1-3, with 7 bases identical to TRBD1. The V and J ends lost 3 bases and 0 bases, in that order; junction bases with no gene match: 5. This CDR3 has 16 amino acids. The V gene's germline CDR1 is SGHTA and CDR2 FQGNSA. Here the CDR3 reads CASSLYGTASGNTIYF. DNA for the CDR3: TGTGCCAGCAGCTTGTACGGGACAGCCTCTGGAAACACCATATATTTT.

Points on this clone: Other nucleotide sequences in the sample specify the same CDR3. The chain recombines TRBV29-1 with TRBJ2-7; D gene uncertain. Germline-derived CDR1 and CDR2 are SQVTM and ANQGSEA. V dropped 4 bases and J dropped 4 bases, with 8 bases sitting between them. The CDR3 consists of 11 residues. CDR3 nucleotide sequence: TGCAGCGTTGTCACTGCGTACGAGCAGTACTTC. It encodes CSVVTAYEQYF.

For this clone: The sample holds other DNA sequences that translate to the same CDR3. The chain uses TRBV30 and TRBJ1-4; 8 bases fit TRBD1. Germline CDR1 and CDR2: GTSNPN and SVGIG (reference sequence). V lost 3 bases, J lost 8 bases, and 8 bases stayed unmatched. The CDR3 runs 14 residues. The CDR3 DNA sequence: TGTGCCTGGAGAGGACAGGGTCTTGGGGAAAAACTGTTTTTT. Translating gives CAWRGQGLGEKLFF.

For the CDR3, the DNA is TGCAGCGGGCAGGAGGCCTACGAGCAGTACTTC. It yields the protein CSGQEAYEQYF. The V and J genes are TRBV29-1 and TRBJ2-7; a weak D match, TRBD2 (5 bases). CDR3 length equals 11 residues. Germline values: CDR1 SQVTM, CDR2 ANQGSEA. V shed 7 bases and J shed 2 bases, with 9 bases lying between them.

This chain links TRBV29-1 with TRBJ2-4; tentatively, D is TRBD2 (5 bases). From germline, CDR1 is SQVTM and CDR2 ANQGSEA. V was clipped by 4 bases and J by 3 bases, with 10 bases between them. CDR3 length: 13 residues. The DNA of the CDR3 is TGCAGCGTTGGGGTGGGAGTCAAAAACATTCAGTACTTC. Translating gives CSVGVGVKNIQYF.

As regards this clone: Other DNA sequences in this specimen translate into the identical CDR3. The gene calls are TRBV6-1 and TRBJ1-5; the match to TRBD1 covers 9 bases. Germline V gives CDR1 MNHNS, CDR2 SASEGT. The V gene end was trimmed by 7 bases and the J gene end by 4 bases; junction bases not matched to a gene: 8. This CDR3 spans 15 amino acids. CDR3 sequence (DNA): TGTGCCAGCAAATTGGGACAGGGAGGGAATCAGCCCCAGCATTTT. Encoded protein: CASKLGQGGNQPQHF.

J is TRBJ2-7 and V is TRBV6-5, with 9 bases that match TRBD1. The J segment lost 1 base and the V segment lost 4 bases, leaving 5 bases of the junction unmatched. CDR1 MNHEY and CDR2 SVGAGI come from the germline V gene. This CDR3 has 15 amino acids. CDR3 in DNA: TGTGCCAGCAGTTCCCCCGGGACAGGGTCCTACGAGCAGTACTTC. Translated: CASSSPGTGSYEQYF.

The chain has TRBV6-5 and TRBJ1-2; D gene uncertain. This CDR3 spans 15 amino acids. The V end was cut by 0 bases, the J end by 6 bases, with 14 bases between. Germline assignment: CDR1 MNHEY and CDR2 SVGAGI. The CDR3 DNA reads TGTGCCAGCAGTTACTCGAGGTGGGGAGGTAATGGCTACACCTTC. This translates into CASSYSRWGGNGYTF.

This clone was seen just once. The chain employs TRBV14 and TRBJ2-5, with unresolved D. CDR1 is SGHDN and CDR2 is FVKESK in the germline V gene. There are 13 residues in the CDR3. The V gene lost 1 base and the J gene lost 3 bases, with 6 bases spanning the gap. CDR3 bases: TGTGCCAGCAGCCAAGGCAGTAAAGAGACCCAGTACTTC. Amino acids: CASSQGSKETQYF. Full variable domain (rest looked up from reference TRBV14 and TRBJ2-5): EAGVTQFPSHSVIEKGQTVTLRCDPISGHDNLYWYRRVMGKEIKFLLHFVKESKQDESGMPNNRFLAERTGGTYSTLKVQPAELEDSGVYFCASSQGSKETQYFGPGTRLLVL.

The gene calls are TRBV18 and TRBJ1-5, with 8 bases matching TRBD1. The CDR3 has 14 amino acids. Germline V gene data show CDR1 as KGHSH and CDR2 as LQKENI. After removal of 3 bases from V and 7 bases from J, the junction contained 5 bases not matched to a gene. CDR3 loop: CASSPQGQDQPQHF. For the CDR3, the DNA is TGTGCCAGCTCACCCCAGGGACAGGACCAGCCCCAGCATTTT.

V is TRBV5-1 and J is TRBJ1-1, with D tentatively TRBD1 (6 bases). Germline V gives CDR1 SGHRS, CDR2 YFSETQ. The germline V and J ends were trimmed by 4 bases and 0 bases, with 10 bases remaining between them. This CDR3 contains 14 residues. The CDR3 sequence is CASSDYRVNTEAFF. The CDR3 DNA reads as TGCGCCAGCAGCGACTACAGGGTGAACACTGAAGCTTTCTTT. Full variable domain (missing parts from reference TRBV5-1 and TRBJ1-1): KAGVTQTPRYLIKTRGQQVTLSCSPISGHRSVSWYQQTPGQGLQFLFEYFSETQRNKGNFPGRFSGRQFSNSRSEMNVSTLELGDSALYLCASSDYRVNTEAFFGQGTRLTVV.

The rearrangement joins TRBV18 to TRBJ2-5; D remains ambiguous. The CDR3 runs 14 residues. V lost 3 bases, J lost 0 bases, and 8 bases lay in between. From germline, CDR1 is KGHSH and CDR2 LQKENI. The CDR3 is CASSPPRYQETQYF. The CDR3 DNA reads TGTGCCAGCTCACCTCCACGGTACCAAGAGACCCAGTACTTC.